Listed below are T cell receptor beta chains from one sample, sequenced in a study of T cell changes during pregnancy in multiple sclerosis. The method was immunoSEQ multiplex PCR; TCRdb's version includes in-frame clones alone and lacks a portion of them. In the table there are 57,000 or so clones, approximately 86% of which are singletons. This specimen was peripheral blood, taken in the first trimester of pregnancy. The origin of the receptors is a female donor with multiple sclerosis, enrolled in a pregnancy study. CDR3s include the opening cysteine and the closing phenylalanine or tryptophan. The D gene is left open where the match is weak. Not all rows give a size; the values are once, few, many and, for expanded clones, a class.

D gene | J gene | clone size | V gene | CDR3 protein | CDR3 DNA
TRBD2 | TRBJ2-7 | - | TRBV7-6 | CASSCHRGLAEPFYEQYF | TGTGCCAGCAGCTGCCATAGAGGACTAGCGGAACCATTTTACGAGCAGTACTTC
TRBD1 | TRBJ1-2 | - | TRBV13 | CASSPDRGHYGYTF | TGTGCCAGCAGCCCGGACAGGGGACACTATGGCTACACCTTC
- | TRBJ2-2 | - | TRBV28 | CASREGSGGELFF | TGTGCCAGCAGGGAAGGGAGTGGCGGGGAGCTGTTTTTT
- | TRBJ2-7 | - | TRBV4-1 | CASSQRRSSYEQYF | TGCGCCAGCAGCCAGCGGCGGAGCTCCTACGAGCAGTACTTC
- | TRBJ2-1 | - | TRBV5-1 | CASSLALATSYNEQFF | TGCGCCAGCAGCTTGGCTCTGGCAACCTCCTACAATGAGCAGTTCTTC
- | TRBJ2-7 | - | TRBV27 | CASSQRQTILYEQYF | TGTGCCAGCAGTCAAAGACAGACCATTCTCTACGAGCAGTACTTC
- | TRBJ2-7 | - | TRBV28 | CASSPPGLRSYEQYF | TGTGCCAGCAGTCCCCCGGGACTGAGGAGCTACGAGCAGTACTTC
TRBD2 | TRBJ2-3 | once | TRBV25-1 | CASSSGRADTQYF | TGTGCCAGCAGTAGCGGGAGGGCAGATACGCAGTATTTT
- | TRBJ2-2 | - | TRBV5-1 | CASSLAEENTGELFF | TGCGCCAGCAGCTTGGCGGAGGAGAACACCGGGGAGCTGTTTTTT
TRBD1 | TRBJ1-5 | - | TRBV28 | CASSGGQVVNSNQPQHF | TGTGCCAGCAGTGGGGGACAGGTCGTAAATAGCAATCAGCCCCAGCATTTT
- | TRBJ2-7 | - | TRBV11-2 | CASSLSRLSQQYF | TGTGCCAGCAGCTTATCACGACTCTCCCAGCAGTACTTC
TRBD1 | TRBJ2-3 | - | TRBV6-5 | CASSYQLTGEPF | TGTGCCAGCAGTTACCAACTAACAGGGGAACCTTTT
- | TRBJ2-1 | - | TRBV25-1 | CASSELYSNEQFF | TGTGCCAGCAGTGAATTATACAGCAATGAGCAGTTCTTC
- | TRBJ2-4 | few | TRBV4-1 | CASSQDGQGWDIQYF | TGCGCCAGCAGCCAAGATGGGCAGGGGTGGGACATTCAGTACTTC
- | TRBJ1-2 | - | TRBV5-1 | CASSLSPGKNYGYTF | TGCGCCAGCAGCTTAAGCCCCGGGAAAAACTATGGCTACACCTTC
TRBD2 | TRBJ2-1 | few | TRBV4-1 | CASSQEITSGRFNEQFF | TGCGCCAGCAGCCAAGAAATAACTAGCGGGAGGTTCAATGAGCAGTTCTTC
TRBD2 | TRBJ2-5 | - | TRBV28 | CASVISGRFRETQYF | TGTGCCAGCGTTATTAGCGGGAGGTTTCGAGAGACCCAGTACTTC
TRBD1 | TRBJ2-7 | - | TRBV14 | CASSRRTGSGEQYF | TGTGCCAGCAGCCGCCGGACAGGGTCTGGCGAGCAGTACTTC
- | TRBJ2-6 | - | TRBV7-9 | CASSLDGISGANVLTF | TGTGCCAGCAGCTTAGACGGGATCTCTGGGGCCAACGTCCTGACTTTC
TRBD1 | TRBJ2-7 | - | TRBV27 | CASSLSHRGVAYEQYF | TGTGCCAGCAGTTTATCCCACAGGGGAGTAGCTTACGAGCAGTACTTC
- | TRBJ2-7 | - | TRBV6-5 | CASSYRRSAYEQYF | TGTGCCAGCAGTTATCGCCGGAGCGCGTACGAGCAGTACTTC
TRBD1 | TRBJ1-2 | - | TRBV7-9 | CASSTVDRFNGYTF | TGTGCCAGCAGCACTGTGGACAGGTTCAATGGCTACACCTTC
TRBD2 | TRBJ2-1 | - | TRBV9 | CASSVGVELAGERNNEQFF | TGTGCCAGCAGCGTAGGAGTAGAGCTAGCGGGAGAGCGGAACAATGAGCAGTTCTTC